These 21 T cell receptor beta chains came from one sample sequenced in a study of shared clonotypes between healthy human individuals. The repertoire was sequenced with immunoSEQ multiplex PCR; TCRdb's copy has only in-frame clones and lacks some. The sample carries approximately 2,200,000 clones, 85% to 95% recorded once. Naivety among CD8 cells was defined by CD45RO negativity and positive CCR7 selection, thereby excluding terminally differentiated effector memory CD45RA+ cells. Sequenced sample: naive CD8+ T cells from PBMCs. These receptors were obtained from a man younger than 35 in good health. Some clones in this sample may be carry-over from other donors' samples.

This clone was detected a few times. This sequence joins TRBV27 and TRBJ1-5; D is unresolved. CDR1 and CDR2 (germline): MNHEY, SMNVEV (reference sequence). V lost 0 bases to trimming and J lost 6 bases, with 6 bases between them. The CDR3 runs 13 residues. CDR3 protein: CASSLSNTQPQHF. CDR3 nucleotide sequence: TGTGCCAGCAGTTTATCGAACACTCAGCCCCAGCATTTT.

This chain uses TRBV7-6 with TRBJ2-5; possible D gene TRBD2, 6 bases. V was trimmed by 1 base and J by 2 bases, leaving 20 bases between them. The CDR3 has 18 residues. CDR1 and CDR2 (germline): SGHVS, FNYEAQ. This CDR3 reads CASSLERRSPGDQETQYF. The CDR3, as DNA: TGTGCCAGCAGCTTAGAACGCAGGAGCCCGGGAGATCAAGAGACCCAGTACTTC.

The chain carries TRBV14 and TRBJ2-7; D is uncertain. The CDR3 totals 15 residues. Germline-derived CDR1 and CDR2 are SGHDN and FVKESK. V was clipped by 4 bases and J by 0 bases, with 13 bases between them. CDR3 sequence (DNA): TGTGCCAGCAGCCTAGACGGATCCTCCTCCTACGAGCAGTACTTC. It encodes CASSLDGSSSYEQYF. Full variable domain (missing parts from reference TRBV14 and TRBJ2-7): EAGVTQFPSHSVIEKGQTVTLRCDPISGHDNLYWYRRVMGKEIKFLLHFVKESKQDESGMPNNRFLAERTGGTYSTLKVQPAELEDSGVYFCASSLDGSSSYEQYFGPGTRLTVT.

In its sample, this clone was seen once. The J gene is TRBJ2-2, the V gene TRBV9; D ambiguous. Trimming removed 3 bases at V and 4 bases at J, with 13 bases between. CDR3 length equals 15 residues. Germline V gives CDR1 SGDLS, CDR2 YYNGEE. The CDR3 nucleotides are TGTGCCAGCAGCGCCCTGTTGCCGGGCACCGGGGAGCTGTTTTTT. This codes for CASSALLPGTGELFF.

The rearrangement joins TRBV9 to TRBJ1-1, with TRBD1 as a possible D gene (5 bases). This CDR3 is 14 amino acids long. Trimming removed 4 bases from V and 8 bases from J, with 18 bases in between. Germline CDR1 reads SGDLS; CDR2 reads YYNGEE. The CDR3 region has the DNA TGTGCCAGCAGCCAATCCGCAGGGTGGGGGGAAGCTTTCTTT. It specifies CASSQSAGWGEAFF.

The genes are TRBV7-9 and TRBJ2-7, with 9 positions matching TRBD2. V trimming: 6 bases; J trimming: 1 base; junction bases outside the gene matches: 10. This CDR3 comprises 16 residues. CDR1 SEHNR and CDR2 FQNEAQ come from the germline V gene (reference sequence). The CDR3 spells CASSHPALAGSYEQYF. Here the CDR3 DNA reads TGTGCCAGCAGTCATCCCGCCCTAGCGGGGTCCTACGAGCAGTACTTC.

The chain links TRBV19 to TRBJ1-2; possibly TRBD1 for D (5 bases). CDR1 is LNHDA and CDR2 is SQIVND in the germline V gene (reference sequence). The CDR3 is made up of 12 amino acids. Trimming pared 9 bases from V and 4 bases from J, leaving 12 bases between. The CDR3 sequence is CASRQLPYGYTF. For the CDR3, the DNA is TGTGCCAGCAGACAGCTTCCCTATGGCTACACCTTC. Complete variable domain (other parts from reference TRBV19 and TRBJ1-2): DGGITQSPKYLFRKEGQNVTLSCEQNLNHDAMYWYRQDPGQGLRLIYYSQIVNDFQKGDIAEGYSVSREKKESFPLTVTSAQKNPTAFYLCASRQLPYGYTFGSGTRLTVV.

The chain employs TRBV11-1 and TRBJ2-1, with no clear D. V lost 5 bases, J lost 3 bases, and 14 bases lay in between. CDR1 and CDR2 (germline): SGHAT, FQDESV (reference sequence). There are 15 residues in the CDR3. Here the CDR3 DNA reads TGTGCCAGCAGCCTAAGCCCAGGTAACTACAATGAGCAGTTCTTC. Its translation is CASSLSPGNYNEQFF.

The chain joins TRBV25-1 to TRBJ1-4; 9 bases fit TRBD1. There are 17 residues in the CDR3. Germline V gene data show CDR1 as MGHDK and CDR2 as SYGVNS. With V trimmed by 1 base and J by 8 bases, 11 bases remained unmatched. CDR3 sequence (DNA): TGTGCCAGCAGTGAATCGGCGACAGGGGGATCACGGGAAAAACTGTTTTTT. It codes for CASSESATGGSREKLFF.

The V call is TRBV9, the J call TRBJ1-3; weak D call: TRBD1 (5 bases). V dropped 1 base and J dropped 0 bases, with 11 bases sitting between them. Germline V lookup: CDR1 SGDLS, CDR2 YYNGEE. CDR3 length: 16 residues. CDR3: CASSVNRNYSGNTIYF. For the CDR3, the DNA is TGTGCCAGCAGCGTAAACAGGAACTACTCTGGAAACACCATATATTTT.

V usage is TRBV7-6 and J usage is TRBJ2-1, with 15 bases aligning to TRBD2. This CDR3 has 17 residues. Germline CDR1 is SGHVS and CDR2 is FNYEAQ. The V gene end was trimmed by 5 bases and the J gene end by 8 bases; junction bases not matched to a gene: 10. The CDR3 region is CASSQGLAGGFTYEQFF. CDR3 bases: TGTGCCAGCAGCCAAGGACTAGCGGGAGGGTTTACATATGAGCAGTTCTTC.

The J gene is TRBJ2-5, the V gene TRBV2; no clear D gene. The germline gives CDR1 SNHLY, CDR2 FYNNEI. The V gene lost 0 bases and the J gene lost 1 base, with 12 bases spanning the gap. CDR3 size: 16 residues. The CDR3 here is CASSEAGTWGQETQYF. CDR3 sequence (DNA): TGTGCCAGCAGTGAAGCGGGTACATGGGGCCAAGAGACCCAGTACTTC.

This clone was detected only a few times. This sequence joins TRBV2 and TRBJ1-1; D remains unclear. CDR1 SNHLY and CDR2 FYNNEI come from the germline V gene. The CDR3 loop spans 17 amino acids. V was clipped by 5 bases and J by 4 bases, with 23 bases between them. CDR3 residues: CASSSYSPQTVGTEAFF. The CDR3 DNA reads TGTGCCAGCAGTTCGTACAGCCCCCAGACCGTAGGCACTGAAGCTTTCTTT.

The chain couples TRBV5-8 to TRBJ1-5; 7 nucleotides line up with TRBD1. From germline, CDR1 is SGHTS and CDR2 YDEGEE. The V gene end was trimmed by 0 bases and the J gene end by 5 bases; junction bases not matched to a gene: 8. CDR3 length equals 16 residues. The CDR3 sequence: CASSLGRGLGYQPQHF. The DNA for the CDR3 is TGTGCCAGCAGCTTGGGGAGGGGGCTTGGCTATCAGCCCCAGCATTTT.

This clone has only one observation. The chain uses TRBV19 and TRBJ1-1; D not certain. The length of the CDR3 is 14 residues. Germline CDR1 and CDR2: LNHDA and SQIVND (reference sequence). Between the trimmed V and J ends, which lost 5 bases and 1 base, there was a span of 11 bases. The CDR3 reads CASSPPAGNTEAFF. CDR3 DNA: TGTGCCAGTAGTCCCCCCGCAGGGAACACTGAAGCTTTCTTT.

This clone was detected only once. This rearrangement joins TRBV27 to TRBJ2-1; 7 positions match TRBD2. Germline V gene data show CDR1 as MNHEY and CDR2 as SMNVEV (reference sequence). This CDR3 region has 16 residues. Trimming at V came to 2 bases and at J to 6 bases, leaving 10 bases not matched to a gene. The CDR3 DNA reads TGTGCCAGCAGTTTAATGGTGGGGAGGGCGGGCAATGAGCAGTTCTTC. Its translation is CASSLMVGRAGNEQFF.

This clone was found once. The chain carries TRBV19 and TRBJ1-4; TRBD1 matches at 7 bases. The V and J ends lost 4 bases and 8 bases, in that order; junction bases with no gene match: 7. Per germline, CDR1 LNHDA and CDR2 SQIVND (reference sequence). The CDR3 contains 14 residues. The chain's CDR3 is CASSRQGMDEKLFF. As DNA, the CDR3 is TGTGCCAGTAGTAGACAGGGTATGGACGAAAAACTGTTTTTT.

The chain recombines TRBV5-1 with TRBJ2-7, with 10 positions matching TRBD2. Germline V gene sequence: CDR1 SGHRS, CDR2 YFSETQ. With V trimmed by 3 bases and J by 1 base, 4 bases remained unmatched. The CDR3 extends over 15 amino acids. CDR3 sequence reads: CASSWGTSESYEQYF. CDR3 in DNA: TGCGCCAGCAGCTGGGGGACTAGCGAGTCCTACGAGCAGTACTTC.

On this clone itself: The same CDR3 also results from other DNA sequences found in this sample. CDR3 coding DNA: TGCAGCGTTGAAACAGGGAGGTCCTACGAGCAGTACTTC. This translates into CSVETGRSYEQYF. The V gene is TRBV29-1, the J gene TRBJ2-7; either TRBD1 or TRBD2 may supply D (6 bases each). The CDR3 extends over 13 amino acids. V was pared by 2 bases and J by 1 base, with 9 bases between. CDR1 SQVTM and CDR2 ANQGSEA come from the germline V gene.

The gene calls are TRBV19 and TRBJ2-3; D is ambiguous. Trimming took 6 bases from V and 5 from J, leaving 6 bases between them. CDR1 and CDR2 from the germline V gene are LNHDA and SQIVND (reference sequence). This CDR3 contains 11 residues. The DNA for the CDR3 is TGTGCCAGTAGGGCCCTAGATACGCAGTATTTT. Its protein is CASRALDTQYF. The full variable domain, completed using reference TRBV19 and TRBJ2-3, is DGGITQSPKYLFRKEGQNVTLSCEQNLNHDAMYWYRQDPGQGLRLIYYSQIVNDFQKGDIAEGYSVSREKKESFPLTVTSAQKNPTAFYLCASRALDTQYFGPGTRLTVL.

V is TRBV5-1 and J is TRBJ2-1, with D tentatively TRBD2 (6 bases). CDR1 and CDR2 (germline): SGHRS, YFSETQ. With 0 bases removed from V and 1 base from J, the gap between germline ends came to 11 bases. This CDR3 has 16 residues. In DNA form, the CDR3 reads TGCGCCAGCAGCTTGGTCGCGGGAAGATCCTACAATGAGCAGTTCTTC. Residues: CASSLVAGRSYNEQFF.